This T cell receptor beta chain was recovered during a study of regulatory T cells in long-lasting Graves disease. The V and J ends lost 0 bases and 3 bases respectively, with 11 bases between them. Germline-derived CDR1 and CDR2 are MNHNS and SASEGT. The CDR3 length is 15 residues. Construction of the TCR beta libraries employed iRepertoire HTBI primers in conjunction with Arm-PCR of CDR3 regions. Each CDR3 protein is one row after TCRdb ran MiXCR on the multiplex PCR reads. The data contain 550,000 or so distinct CDR3 sequences, 12% of them singletons. This sample's time point: newly diagnosed GD, antithyroid drugs for less than 3 months. PBMCs were the source of the RNA used for TCR sequencing. This clonotype has at least ten counts. These sequences were also reported in another study, on T cells in Graves' hyperthyroidism and ophthalmopathy. Turning to that study: The primer set for the first-round RT-PCR of the TCR CDR3 was HTBI.

This TCR was sampled from a woman in her twenties or thirties with Graves disease. This chain joins TRBV6-1 and TRBJ1-1; D is unclear. The sequences come from peripheral blood mononuclear cells (PBMCs), collected at new diagnosis, from a patient treated with antithyroid drugs. CDR3: CASSEAWGFDTEAFF. DNA of the CDR3: TGTGCCAGCAGTGAAGCGTGGGGATTTGACACTGAAGCTTTCTTT.